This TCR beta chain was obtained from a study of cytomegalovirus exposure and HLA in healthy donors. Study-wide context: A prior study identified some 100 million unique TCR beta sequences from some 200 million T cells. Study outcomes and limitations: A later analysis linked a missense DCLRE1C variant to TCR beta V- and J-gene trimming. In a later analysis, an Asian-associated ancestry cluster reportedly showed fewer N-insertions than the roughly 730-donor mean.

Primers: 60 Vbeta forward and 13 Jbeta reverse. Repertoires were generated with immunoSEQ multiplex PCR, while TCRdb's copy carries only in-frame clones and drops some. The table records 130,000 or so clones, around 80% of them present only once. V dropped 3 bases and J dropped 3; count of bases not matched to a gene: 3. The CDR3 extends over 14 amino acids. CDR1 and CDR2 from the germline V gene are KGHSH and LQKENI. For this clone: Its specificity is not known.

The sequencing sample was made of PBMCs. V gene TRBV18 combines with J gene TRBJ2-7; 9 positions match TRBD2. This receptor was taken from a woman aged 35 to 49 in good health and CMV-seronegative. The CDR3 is CASSPGAGGYEQYF. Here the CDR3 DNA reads TGTGCCAGCTCACCGGGAGCGGGGGGCTACGAGCAGTACTTC. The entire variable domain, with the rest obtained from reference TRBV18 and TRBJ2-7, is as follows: NAGVMQNPRHLVRRRGQEARLRCSPMKGHSHVYWYRQLPEEGLKFMVYLQKENIIDESGMPKERFSAEFPKEGPSILRIQQVVRGDSAAYFCASSPGAGGYEQYFGPGTRLTVT.